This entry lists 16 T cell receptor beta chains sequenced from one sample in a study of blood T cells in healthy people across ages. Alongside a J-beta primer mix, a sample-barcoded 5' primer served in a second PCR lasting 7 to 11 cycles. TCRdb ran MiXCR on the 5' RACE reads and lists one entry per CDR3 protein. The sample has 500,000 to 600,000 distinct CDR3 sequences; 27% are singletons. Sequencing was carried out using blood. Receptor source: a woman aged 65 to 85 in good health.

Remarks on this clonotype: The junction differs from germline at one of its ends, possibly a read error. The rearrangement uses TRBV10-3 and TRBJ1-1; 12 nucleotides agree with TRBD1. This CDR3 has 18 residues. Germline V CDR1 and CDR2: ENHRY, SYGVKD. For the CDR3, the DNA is TGTACCATCAGTGAGTCCCGGGACAGGGGGCGCATCTACACTGAAGCTTTCTTT. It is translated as CTISESRDRGRIYTEAFF.

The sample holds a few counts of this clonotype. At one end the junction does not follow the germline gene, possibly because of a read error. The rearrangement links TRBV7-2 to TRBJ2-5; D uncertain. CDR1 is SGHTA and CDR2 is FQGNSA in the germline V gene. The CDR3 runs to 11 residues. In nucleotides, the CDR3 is TGTGCCAGCAGCCAACAAGAGACCCGGTACTTC. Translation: CASSQQETRYF.

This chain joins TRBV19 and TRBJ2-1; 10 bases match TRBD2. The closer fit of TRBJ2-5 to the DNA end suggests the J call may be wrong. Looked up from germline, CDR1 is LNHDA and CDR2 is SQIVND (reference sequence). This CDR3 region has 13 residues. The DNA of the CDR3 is TGTGCCAGTAGTAAGCGGGAGGGAGAGACCCAGTACTTC. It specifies CASSKREGETQYF.

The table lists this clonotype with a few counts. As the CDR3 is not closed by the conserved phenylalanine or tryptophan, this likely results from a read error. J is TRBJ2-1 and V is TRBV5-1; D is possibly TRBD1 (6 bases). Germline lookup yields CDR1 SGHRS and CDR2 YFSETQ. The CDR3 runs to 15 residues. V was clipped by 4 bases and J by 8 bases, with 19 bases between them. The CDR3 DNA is TGCGCCAGCAGCACCCCGGGACACCCTGGGGATGAGCAGTTCCTC. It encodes CASSTPGHPGDEQFL.

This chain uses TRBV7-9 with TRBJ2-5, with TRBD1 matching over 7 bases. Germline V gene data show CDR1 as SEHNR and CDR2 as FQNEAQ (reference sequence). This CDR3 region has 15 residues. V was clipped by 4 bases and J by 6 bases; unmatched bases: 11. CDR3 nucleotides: TGTGCCAGCAGCTCCCTGTGGGACAGCCTACAGACCCAGTACTTC. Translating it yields CASSSLWDSLQTQYF. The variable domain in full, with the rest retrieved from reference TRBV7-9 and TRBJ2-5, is DTGVSQNPRHKITKRGQNVTFRCDPISEHNRLYWYRQTLGQGPEFLTYFQNEAQLEKSRLLSDRFSAERPKGSFSTLEIQRTEQGDSAMYLCASSSLWDSLQTQYFGPGTRLLVL.

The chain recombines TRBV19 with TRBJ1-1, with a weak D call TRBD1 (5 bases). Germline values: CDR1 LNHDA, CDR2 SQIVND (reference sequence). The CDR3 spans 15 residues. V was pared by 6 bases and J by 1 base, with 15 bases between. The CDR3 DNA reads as TGTGCCAGTAGCCGGGACCGAACGTCGAACACTGAAGCTTTCTTT. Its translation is CASSRDRTSNTEAFF.

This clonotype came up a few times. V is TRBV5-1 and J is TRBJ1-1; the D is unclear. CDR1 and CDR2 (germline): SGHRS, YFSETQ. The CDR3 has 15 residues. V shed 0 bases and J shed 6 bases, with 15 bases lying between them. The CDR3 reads CASSLDGYRNSEAFF. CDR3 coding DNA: TGCGCCAGCAGCTTGGACGGGTACCGGAATTCTGAAGCTTTCTTT.

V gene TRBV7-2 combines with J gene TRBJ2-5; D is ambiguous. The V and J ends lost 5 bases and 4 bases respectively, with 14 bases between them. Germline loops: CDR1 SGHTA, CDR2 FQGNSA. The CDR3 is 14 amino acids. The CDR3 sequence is CASSTPPGGETQYF. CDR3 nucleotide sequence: TGTGCCAGCAGCACACCCCCGGGCGGAGAGACCCAGTACTTC. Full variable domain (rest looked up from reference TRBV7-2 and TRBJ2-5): GAGVSQSPSNKVTEKGKDVELRCDPISGHTALYWYRQSLGQGLEFLIYFQGNSAPDKSGLPSDRFSAERTGGSVSTLTIQRTQQEDSAVYLCASSTPPGGETQYFGPGTRLLVL.

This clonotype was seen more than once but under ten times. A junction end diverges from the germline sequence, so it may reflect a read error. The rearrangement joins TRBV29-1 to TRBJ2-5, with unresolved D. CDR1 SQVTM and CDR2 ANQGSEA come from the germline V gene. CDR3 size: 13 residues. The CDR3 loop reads CSAERHLQETQYF. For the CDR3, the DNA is TGCAGCGCTGAACGTCATCTCCAAGAGACCCAGTACTTC.

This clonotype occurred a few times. CDR3: CASSFLSGGAGEQYF. The CDR3 region has the DNA TGTGCCAGCAGTTTCTTAAGCGGGGGGGCTGGAGAGCAGTACTTC. The rearrangement links TRBV6-6 to TRBJ2-7; TRBD2 aligns across 10 bases. Germline-derived CDR1 and CDR2 are MNHNY and SVGAGI (reference sequence). The CDR3 runs to 15 residues. The trim removed 4 bases at V and 7 bases at J, leaving 10 bases unmatched.

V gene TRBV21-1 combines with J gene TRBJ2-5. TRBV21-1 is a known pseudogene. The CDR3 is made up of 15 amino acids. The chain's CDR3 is CASSKDRPFQETQYF. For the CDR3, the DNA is TGTGCCAGCAGCAAAGATCGGCCGTTCCAAGAGACCCAGTACTTC.

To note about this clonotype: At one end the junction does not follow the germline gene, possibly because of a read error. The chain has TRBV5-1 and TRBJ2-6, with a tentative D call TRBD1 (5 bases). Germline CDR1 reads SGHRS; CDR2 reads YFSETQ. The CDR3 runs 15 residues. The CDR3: CASSPGNSGANVPTF. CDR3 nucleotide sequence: TGCGCCAGCAGCCCAGGGAACTCTGGGGCCAACGTCCCGACTTTC. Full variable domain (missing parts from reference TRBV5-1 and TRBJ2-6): KAGVTQTPRYLIKTRGQQVTLSCSPISGHRSVSWYQQTPGQGLQFLFEYFSETQRNKGNFPGRFSGRQFSNSRSEMNVSTLELGDSALYLCASSPGNSGANVPTFGAGSRLTVL.

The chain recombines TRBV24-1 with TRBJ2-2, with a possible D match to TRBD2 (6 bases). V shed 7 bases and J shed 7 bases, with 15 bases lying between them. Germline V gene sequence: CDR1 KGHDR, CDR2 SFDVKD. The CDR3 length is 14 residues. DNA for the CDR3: TGTGCCACCAGCGCCGGGGTCGGGAGCGGGGAGCTGTTTTTT. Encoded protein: CATSAGVGSGELFF.

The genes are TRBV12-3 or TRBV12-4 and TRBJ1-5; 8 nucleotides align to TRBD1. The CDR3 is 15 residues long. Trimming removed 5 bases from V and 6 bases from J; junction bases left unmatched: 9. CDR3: CASSLASQGGQPQHF. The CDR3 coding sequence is TGTGCCAGCAGTCTCGCTTCACAGGGGGGTCAGCCCCAGCATTTT.

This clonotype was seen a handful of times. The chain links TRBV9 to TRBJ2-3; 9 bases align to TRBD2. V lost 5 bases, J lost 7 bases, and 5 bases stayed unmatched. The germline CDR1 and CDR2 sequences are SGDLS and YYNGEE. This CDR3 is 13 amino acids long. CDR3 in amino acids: CASSQSGGHTQYF. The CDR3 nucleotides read TGTGCCAGCAGTCAGAGCGGGGGGCATACGCAGTATTTT.

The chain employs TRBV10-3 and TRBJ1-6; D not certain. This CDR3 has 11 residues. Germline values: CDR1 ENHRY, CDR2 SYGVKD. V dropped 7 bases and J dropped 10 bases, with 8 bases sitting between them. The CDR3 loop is CAITSESPLHF. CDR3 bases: TGTGCCATCACCTCTGAATCACCCCTCCACTTT.